These 27 T cell receptor beta chains came from one sample sequenced in a study of cytomegalovirus exposure and HLA in healthy donors. The PCR used 60 Vbeta and 13 Jbeta primers. Using immunoSEQ multiplex PCR, the repertoire was profiled, and TCRdb retains in-frame clones only, with some absent. The table records around 100,000 clones, over 75% of them present only once. Source material: PBMCs. These receptors were obtained from a woman aged 18-29 years in good health and CMV-seronegative.

The rearrangement uses TRBV4-2 and TRBJ1-5; 7 bases are a match to TRBD1. The germline V gene encodes CDR1 LGHNA and CDR2 YNFKEQ. V lost 6 bases and J lost 0; bases outside the gene matches: 11. The CDR3 is made up of 17 amino acids. CDR3 DNA sequence: TGTGCCAGCAGTCAATCAAACAGGGGCCATAGCAATCAGCCCCAGCATTTT. Amino acid sequence: CASSQSNRGHSNQPQHF.

The J gene is TRBJ1-1, the V gene TRBV6-1; D is uncertain. There are 11 residues in the CDR3. Per germline, CDR1 MNHNS and CDR2 SASEGT. V lost 9 bases, J lost 4 bases, and 9 bases lay in between. In DNA, the CDR3 is TGTGCCAGTCAATGGAGCACTGAAGCTTTCTTT. Translation: CASQWSTEAFF.

Concerning this clone itself: A junction end diverges from the germline sequence, so it may reflect a read error. This chain joins TRBV7-7 and TRBJ2-1; tentative D call: TRBD2 (6 bases). This CDR3 is 13 amino acids long. CDR1 and CDR2 from the germline V gene are SSHAT and FNYEAQ (reference sequence). The CDR3 DNA is TGTGCTAGCAGCCTGGGACTTCACAATGAGCAGTTCTTC. This encodes CASSLGLHNEQFF.

This clone came up once. The V gene is TRBV11-2, the J gene TRBJ1-1; tentatively, D is TRBD1 (5 bases). V was clipped by 6 bases and J by 0 bases, with 8 bases between them. The V gene's germline CDR1 is SGHAT and CDR2 FQNNGV. This CDR3 comprises 13 residues. CDR3 amino acids: CASSGHLNTEAFF. Here the CDR3 DNA reads TGTGCCAGCAGTGGACATTTGAACACTGAAGCTTTCTTT.

CDR3 in amino acids: CASSYPGHGNTIYF. CDR3 DNA sequence: TGTGCCAGCAGTTACCCGGGACACGGAAACACCATATATTTT. V usage is TRBV5-8 and J usage is TRBJ1-3; perhaps TRBD1 as D (6 bases). V was clipped by 5 bases and J by 4 bases, with 13 bases between them. Germline assignment: CDR1 SGHTS and CDR2 YDEGEE. This CDR3 comprises 14 residues.

The chain is built from TRBV29-1 and TRBJ1-2; TRBD1 aligns across 7 bases. Germline V lookup: CDR1 SQVTM, CDR2 ANQGSEA. The CDR3 has 13 residues. Unmatched junction bases numbered 8, after V lost 4 bases and J lost 6 bases. CDR3 region: CSVGDDRVHGYTF. The CDR3 DNA reads as TGCAGCGTTGGGGACGACAGGGTACATGGCTACACCTTC. Using reference TRBV29-1 and TRBJ1-2 for the parts outside the CDR3, the full variable domain is SAVISQKPSRDICQRGTSLTIQCQVDSQVTMMFWYRQQPGQSLTLIATANQGSEATYESGFVIDKFPISRPNLTFSTLTVSNMSPEDSSIYLCSVGDDRVHGYTFGSGTRLTVV.

V usage is TRBV5-1 and J usage is TRBJ1-6; 8 bases map to TRBD1. CDR1 and CDR2 from the germline V gene are SGHRS and YFSETQ. The trim removed 0 bases at V and 9 bases at J, leaving 8 bases unmatched. The CDR3 runs 16 residues. The DNA for the CDR3 is TGCGCCAGCAGCTTGGAGCGCGCAGGGGGCAGTTCACCCCTCCACTTT. It encodes CASSLERAGGSSPLHF. The whole variable domain, filled in from reference TRBV5-1 and TRBJ1-6, reads KAGVTQTPRYLIKTRGQQVTLSCSPISGHRSVSWYQQTPGQGLQFLFEYFSETQRNKGNFPGRFSGRQFSNSRSEMNVSTLELGDSALYLCASSLERAGGSSPLHFGNGTRLTVT.

The rearrangement uses TRBV11-2 and TRBJ1-2; D is unresolved. The CDR3 extends over 14 amino acids. Trimming cost V 3 bases and J 2 bases, with 10 bases left between them. Germline V CDR1 and CDR2: SGHAT, FQNNGV. Here the CDR3 reads CASSFTRPNYGYTF. CDR3 nucleotides: TGTGCCAGCAGCTTCACTAGGCCAAACTATGGCTACACCTTC.

This clone was detected once. The chain recombines TRBV11-3 with TRBJ1-6, with D hard to call. V was shortened by 4 bases and J by 8 bases, with 9 bases between the two germline ends. CDR1 is SGHNT, CDR2 YENEEA, per germline. The CDR3 is 13 amino acids. CDR3 sequence (DNA): TGTGCCAGCAGCTCACGGGAGGATTCACCCCTCCACTTT. Protein: CASSSREDSPLHF.

The chain employs TRBV19 and TRBJ2-2, with 10 bases identical to TRBD2. Losses at the gene ends were 0 bases for V and 0 bases for J; bases not matched to a gene: 7. This CDR3 has 19 residues. Germline V gene data show CDR1 as LNHDA and CDR2 as SQIVND (reference sequence). The CDR3 bases are TGTGCCAGTAGTATAGAGGCTAGCGGGAGTCTGGCGAACACCGGGGAGCTGTTTTTT. Translation gives CASSIEASGSLANTGELFF.

The DNA for the CDR3 is TGTGCCAGCAGTTTAGAAGGGGACTCACTATGGGGGCAGTACTTC. As protein: CASSLEGDSLWGQYF. This rearrangement joins TRBV27 to TRBJ2-7, with TRBD2 as a possible D gene (6 bases). V lost 2 bases and J 9 bases, leaving 20 bases between the germline ends. Per the germline V gene, CDR1 is MNHEY and CDR2 is SMNVEV (reference sequence). The CDR3 is made up of 15 amino acids.

In this sample, this clone turned up once. The V and J genes are TRBV28 and TRBJ1-2; the match to TRBD1 covers 7 bases. This CDR3 is 15 amino acids long. V shed 2 bases, J shed 2 bases, and the junction held 5 bases outside the gene matches. Germline lookup yields CDR1 MDHEN and CDR2 SYDVKM. The DNA for the CDR3 is TGTGCCAGCAGTTTACACAGGGGAGGAAACTATGGCTACACCTTC. Translating gives CASSLHRGGNYGYTF.

The chain carries TRBV7-9 and TRBJ1-4; TRBD1 aligns across 8 bases. Germline V gene sequence: CDR1 SEHNR, CDR2 FQNEAQ (reference sequence). This CDR3 region has 14 residues. V shed 4 bases, J shed 7 bases, and the junction held 5 bases outside the gene matches. The CDR3 sequence: CASSSRGQREKLFF. As DNA, the CDR3 is TGTGCCAGCAGCTCCAGGGGGCAGCGTGAAAAACTGTTTTTT.

This chain uses TRBV28 with TRBJ2-3, with 8 bases identical to TRBD2. Per the germline V gene, CDR1 is MDHEN and CDR2 is SYDVKM. The CDR3 extends over 15 amino acids. V was clipped by 3 bases and J by 4 bases; unmatched bases: 6. CDR3 sequence: CASSFGAGDADTQYF. CDR3 bases: TGTGCCAGCAGTTTTGGAGCGGGAGACGCAGATACGCAGTATTTT.

The chain combines TRBV7-2 with TRBJ1-4, with 7 bases fitting TRBD1. Trimming took 4 bases from V and 7 from J; bases not matched to a gene: 6. CDR1 and CDR2 (germline): SGHTA, FQGNSA. The CDR3 runs 14 residues. This CDR3 is CASSSRDSLEKLFF. In DNA, the CDR3 is TGTGCCAGCAGCTCCCGGGACAGCCTTGAAAAACTGTTTTTT.

This clone is categorized as medium-sized. The chain combines TRBV4-3 with TRBJ2-6; D uncertain. V was shortened by 1 base and J by 4 bases, with 11 bases between the two germline ends. The CDR3 is made up of 16 amino acids. Germline lookup yields CDR1 LGHNA and CDR2 YSLEER. The CDR3 DNA is TGCGCCAGCAGCCAAGGAATGAGTTCCGGGGCCAACGTCCTGACTTTC. Translation: CASSQGMSSGANVLTF.

The chain is built from TRBV15 and TRBJ2-4, with D maybe TRBD2 (6 bases). The CDR3 is made up of 15 amino acids. Germline V gene lookup returns CDR1 LNHNV and CDR2 YYDKDF (reference sequence). V lost 0 bases, J lost 5 bases, and 11 bases lay in between. CDR3 sequence reads: CATSRDKASENIQYF. CDR3 DNA: TGTGCCACCAGCAGAGATAAGGCTAGCGAAAACATTCAGTACTTC.

The V call is TRBV6-1, the J call TRBJ1-2; D remains ambiguous. V lost 3 bases to trimming and J lost 5 bases, with 10 bases between them. The germline V gene has CDR1 MNHNS and CDR2 SASEGT. The CDR3 extends over 13 amino acids. The CDR3 bases are TGTGCCAGCAGTGACCGACTTCAATATGGCTACACCTTC. It codes for CASSDRLQYGYTF.

The rearrangement links TRBV9 to TRBJ2-1, with TRBD2 identical over 11 bases. The CDR3 totals 17 residues. The ends lost 4 bases at V and 4 bases at J; junction bases unmatched: 10. From germline, CDR1 is SGDLS and CDR2 YYNGEE. DNA for the CDR3: TGTGCCAGCAGCCCTGGTGCTAGCGGGGGGCTTTACAATGAGCAGTTCTTC. Its protein product is CASSPGASGGLYNEQFF.

This chain joins TRBV27 and TRBJ2-5; TRBD1 aligns across 9 bases. The CDR3 runs to 16 residues. The V gene's germline CDR1 is MNHEY and CDR2 SMNVEV (reference sequence). V lost 5 bases to trimming and J lost 3 bases; unmatched junction nucleotides: 10. CDR3 region: CASSVRGTGREETQYF. CDR3 nucleotide sequence: TGTGCCAGCAGTGTGCGGGGGACAGGGAGAGAAGAGACCCAGTACTTC.

The chain recombines TRBV19 with TRBJ2-1; D is unresolved. This CDR3 is 13 amino acids long. Between the trimmed V and J ends, which lost 3 bases and 3 bases, there was a span of 6 bases. Germline V CDR1 and CDR2: LNHDA, SQIVND (reference sequence). CDR3 residues: CASSILFYNEQFF. The DNA for the CDR3 is TGTGCCAGTAGTATTCTTTTCTACAATGAGCAGTTCTTC.

In its sample, this clone was seen a few times. The chain is built from TRBV7-2 and TRBJ1-1; the D is unclear. CDR3 size: 11 residues. In germline, CDR1 is SGHTA, CDR2 FQGNSA. Trimming stripped 3 bases from V and 10 bases from J, with 9 bases between. The CDR3 coding sequence is TGTGCCAGCAGCTTCGCACGGAGAGCTTTCTTT. It is translated as CASSFARRAFF.

The chain is built from TRBV30 and TRBJ1-1; D call uncertain. With 2 bases removed from V and 4 bases from J, the gap between germline ends came to 17 bases. Germline V gene data show CDR1 as GTSNPN and CDR2 as SVGIG (reference sequence). The CDR3 totals 15 residues. CDR3 in amino acids: CAWSRIPQTGTEAFF. The CDR3 DNA reads TGTGCCTGGAGTAGAATCCCTCAAACGGGCACTGAAGCTTTCTTT.

This chain joins TRBV7-2 and TRBJ2-3; TRBD2 aligns across 8 bases. Trimming at V came to 5 bases and at J to 1 base, leaving 8 bases not matched to a gene. The CDR3 is 16 residues long. The germline gives CDR1 SGHTA, CDR2 FQGNSA. The CDR3 sequence: CASSLQRGSGTDTQYF. In nucleotides, the CDR3 is TGTGCCAGCAGCCTCCAGCGGGGGAGCGGCACAGATACGCAGTATTTT.

The chain uses TRBV11-2 and TRBJ2-7; 7 bases are a match to TRBD2. This CDR3 region has 15 residues. The V gene end was trimmed by 1 base and the J gene end by 6 bases; junction bases not matched to a gene: 9. The V gene's germline CDR1 is SGHAT and CDR2 FQNNGV. CDR3: CASSLGLGGRSEQYF. Here the CDR3 DNA reads TGTGCCAGCAGCTTAGGGTTGGGCGGGAGAAGCGAGCAGTACTTC. The full variable domain, in which reference TRBV11-2 and TRBJ2-7 provide the parts outside the CDR3, is EAGVAQSPRYKIIEKRQSVAFWCNPISGHATLYWYQQILGQGPKLLIQFQNNGVVDDSQLPKDRFSAERLKGVDSTLKIQPAKLEDSAVYLCASSLGLGGRSEQYFGPGTRLTVT.

The chain carries TRBV5-4 and TRBJ1-2, with 7 bases fitting TRBD1. The CDR3 contains 14 residues. Germline V gene data show CDR1 as SGHNT and CDR2 as YYREEE (reference sequence). Trimming cost V 0 bases and J 14 bases; bases outside gene matches: 13. The chain's CDR3 is CASSLVSGGSGSTF. The CDR3, as DNA: TGTGCCAGCAGCTTGGTGTCAGGGGGGTCGGGAAGTACCTTC. Complete variable domain (other parts from reference TRBV5-4 and TRBJ1-2): ETGVTQSPTHLIKTRGQQVTLRCSSQSGHNTVSWYQQALGQGPQFIFQYYREEENGRGNFPPRFSGLQFPNYSSELNVNALELDDSALYLCASSLVSGGSGSTFGSGTRLTVV.

The chain recombines TRBV5-6 with TRBJ2-1; 8 bases agree with TRBD2. The CDR3 is 15 residues long. Germline V gene sequence: CDR1 SGHDT, CDR2 YYEEEE. With 0 bases clipped from V and 1 base from J, the junction kept 0 bases outside the gene matches. DNA for the CDR3: TGTGCCAGCAGCTTGGGACTAGCGTCCTACAATGAGCAGTTCTTC. Protein product: CASSLGLASYNEQFF.